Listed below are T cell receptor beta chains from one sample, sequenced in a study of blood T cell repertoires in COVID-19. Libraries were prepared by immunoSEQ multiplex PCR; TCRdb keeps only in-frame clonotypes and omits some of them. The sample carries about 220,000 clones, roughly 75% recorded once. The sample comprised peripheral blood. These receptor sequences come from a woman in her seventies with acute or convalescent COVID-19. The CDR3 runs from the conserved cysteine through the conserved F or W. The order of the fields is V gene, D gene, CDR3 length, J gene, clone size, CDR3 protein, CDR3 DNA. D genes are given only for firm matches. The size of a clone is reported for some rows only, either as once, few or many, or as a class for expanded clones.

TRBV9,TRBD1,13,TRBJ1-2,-,CASSVGRGNGYTF,TGTGCCAGCAGCGTCGGCAGGGGGAACGGCTACACCTTC
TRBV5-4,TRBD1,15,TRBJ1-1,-,CASSLQGAGVTEAFF,TGTGCCAGCAGCTTACAGGGGGCTGGGGTAACTGAAGCTTTCTTT
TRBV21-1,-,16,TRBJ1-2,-,CASSNSGTGRFYGYTF,TGTGCCAGCAGCAATTCGGGGACAGGACGTTTCTATGGCTACACCTTC
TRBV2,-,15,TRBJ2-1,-,CASSPRNRIYNEQFF,TGTGCCAGCTCTCCGAGAAACCGAATATACAATGAGCAGTTCTTC
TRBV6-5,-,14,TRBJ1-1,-,CASSLPDRRSEAFF,TGTGCCAGCAGTTTGCCCGACAGAAGGTCTGAAGCTTTCTTT
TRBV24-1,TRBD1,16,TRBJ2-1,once,CATSDPGQSRNNEQFF,TGTGCCACCAGTGACCCGGGACAGAGTCGTAACAATGAGCAGTTCTTC
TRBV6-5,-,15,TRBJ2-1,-,CASLMDVPIRGEQFF,TGTGCCAGCCTCATGGATGTGCCGATTAGGGGTGAGCAGTTCTTC
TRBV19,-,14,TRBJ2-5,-,CASSMLQGGETQYF,TGTGCCAGTAGTATGCTGCAGGGGGGTGAGACCCAGTACTTC
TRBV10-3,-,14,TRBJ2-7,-,CATATKTGNYEQYF,TGTGCCACTGCCACAAAGACAGGAAACTACGAGCAGTACTTC
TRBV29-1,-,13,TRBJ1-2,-,CSVGQTGNYGYTF,TGCAGCGTTGGGCAAACAGGGAACTATGGCTACACCTTC
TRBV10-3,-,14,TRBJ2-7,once,CAISGKAGVYEQYF,TGTGCCATCAGTGGGAAAGCCGGAGTTTACGAGCAGTACTTC
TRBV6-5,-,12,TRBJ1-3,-,CASGSSGNTIYF,TGTGCCAGCGGCAGCTCTGGAAACACCATATATTTT
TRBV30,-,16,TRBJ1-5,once,CAWSDKPTVSNQPQHF,TGTGCCTGGAGTGATAAACCGACAGTTAGCAATCAGCCCCAGCATTTT
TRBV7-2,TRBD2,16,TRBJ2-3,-,CASSTYSGGAENTQYF,TGTGCCAGCAGCACCTATAGCGGGGGGGCCGAAAATACGCAGTATTTT
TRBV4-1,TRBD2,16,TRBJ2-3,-,CASSSGTSGGTDTQYF,TGCGCCAGCAGCTCTGGGACTAGCGGGGGGACAGATACGCAGTATTTT
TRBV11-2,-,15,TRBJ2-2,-,CASSFDSPNTGELFF,TGTGCCAGCAGCTTCGACAGCCCGAACACCGGGGAGCTGTTTTTT
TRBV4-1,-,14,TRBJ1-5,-,CASSQARVGQPQHF,TGCGCCAGCAGCCAAGCCAGGGTTGGTCAGCCCCAGCATTTT
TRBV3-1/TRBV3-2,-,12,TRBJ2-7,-,CASSQGGGEQYF,TGTGCCAGCAGCCAAGGAGGGGGCGAGCAGTACTTC
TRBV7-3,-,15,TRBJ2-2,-,CASSRDISNTGELFF,TGTGCCAGCAGCAGAGACATATCTAACACCGGGGAGCTGTTTTTT
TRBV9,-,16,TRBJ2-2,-,CASSAGRGANTGELFF,TGTGCCAGCAGCGCAGGCCGCGGGGCGAACACCGGGGAGCTGTTTTTT
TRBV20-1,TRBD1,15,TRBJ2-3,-,CSASLRDRGSDTQYF,TGCAGTGCTAGTCTTAGAGACAGGGGGTCTGATACGCAGTATTTT
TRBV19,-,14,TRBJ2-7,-,CASSIGPGVYEQYF,TGTGCCAGTAGTATAGGCCCGGGGGTGTACGAGCAGTACTTC
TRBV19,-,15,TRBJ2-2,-,CASSLGAANTGELFF,TGTGCCAGTAGTTTGGGGGCGGCGAACACCGGGGAGCTGTTTTTT
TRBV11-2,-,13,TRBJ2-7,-,CASGAGSGYEQYF,TGTGCCAGCGGTGCGGGGTCAGGCTACGAGCAGTACTTC
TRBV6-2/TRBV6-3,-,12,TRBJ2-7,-,CASSSVSDEQYF,TGTGCCAGCAGTTCCGTTTCAGACGAGCAGTACTTC
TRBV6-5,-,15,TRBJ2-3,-,CASSYEGGGTDTQYF,TGTGCCAGCAGTTACGAGGGCGGGGGCACAGATACGCAGTATTTT
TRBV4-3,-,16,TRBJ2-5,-,CASSQEYSSRGETQYF,TGCGCCAGCAGCCAAGAGTACAGTTCGAGGGGGGAGACCCAGTACTTC
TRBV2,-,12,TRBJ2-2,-,CASAVPPGELFF,TGTGCCAGCGCGGTACCCCCAGGGGAGCTGTTTTTT
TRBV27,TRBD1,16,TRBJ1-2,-,CASSPYGGQRGHGYTF,TGTGCCAGCAGTCCCTATGGGGGACAGCGTGGTCATGGCTACACCTTC
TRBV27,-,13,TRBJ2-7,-,CASSLAQGYEQYF,TGTGCCAGCAGTTTAGCACAGGGCTACGAGCAGTACTTC
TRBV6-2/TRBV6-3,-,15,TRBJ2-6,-,CASSLRVSGANVLTF,TGTGCCAGCAGCCTCAGGGTCTCTGGGGCCAACGTCCTGACTTTC
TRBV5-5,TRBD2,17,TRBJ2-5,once,CASSLGRRGGGVETQYF,TGTGCCAGCAGCTTGGGACGGCGGGGGGGCGGAGTAGAGACCCAGTACTTC
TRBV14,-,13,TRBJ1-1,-,CASSLLEETEAFF,TGTGCCAGCAGCCTATTGGAGGAGACTGAAGCTTTCTTT
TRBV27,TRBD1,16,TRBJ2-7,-,CASSWSTGQVWYEQYF,TGTGCCAGCAGTTGGTCTACGGGACAGGTCTGGTACGAGCAGTACTTC
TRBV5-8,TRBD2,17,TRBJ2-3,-,CASSLHRASGGTDTQYF,TGTGCCAGCAGCTTGCACCGGGCTAGCGGGGGGACAGATACGCAGTATTTT
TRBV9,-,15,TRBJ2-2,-,CASSVVGRHTGELFF,TGTGCCAGCAGCGTAGTGGGCAGGCACACCGGGGAGCTGTTTTTT
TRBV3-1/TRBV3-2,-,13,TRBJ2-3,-,CASSQLGTDTQYF,TGTGCCAGCAGCCAATTAGGCACAGATACGCAGTATTTT
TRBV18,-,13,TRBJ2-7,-,CASSLNMEYEQYF,TGTGCCAGCTCACTAAATATGGAGTACGAGCAGTACTTC
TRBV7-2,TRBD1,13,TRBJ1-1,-,CASSLDRRAEAFF,TGTGCCAGCAGCTTGGACAGGAGGGCTGAAGCTTTCTTT
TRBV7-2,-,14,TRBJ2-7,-,CASSSRWDTYEQYF,TGTGCCAGCAGCTCCAGGTGGGACACCTACGAGCAGTACTTC
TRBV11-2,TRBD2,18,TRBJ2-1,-,CASSLSLSGGASQHEQFF,TGTGCCAGCAGCTTAAGTCTTAGCGGGGGGGCCAGTCAGCATGAGCAGTTCTTC
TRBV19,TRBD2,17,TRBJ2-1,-,CASSIGSAGGPENEQFF,TGTGCCAGTAGTATAGGTTCAGCGGGGGGGCCTGAGAATGAGCAGTTCTTC
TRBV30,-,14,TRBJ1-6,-,CAWSETGGNSPLHF,TGTGCCTGGAGTGAGACAGGCGGAAATTCACCCCTCCACTTT